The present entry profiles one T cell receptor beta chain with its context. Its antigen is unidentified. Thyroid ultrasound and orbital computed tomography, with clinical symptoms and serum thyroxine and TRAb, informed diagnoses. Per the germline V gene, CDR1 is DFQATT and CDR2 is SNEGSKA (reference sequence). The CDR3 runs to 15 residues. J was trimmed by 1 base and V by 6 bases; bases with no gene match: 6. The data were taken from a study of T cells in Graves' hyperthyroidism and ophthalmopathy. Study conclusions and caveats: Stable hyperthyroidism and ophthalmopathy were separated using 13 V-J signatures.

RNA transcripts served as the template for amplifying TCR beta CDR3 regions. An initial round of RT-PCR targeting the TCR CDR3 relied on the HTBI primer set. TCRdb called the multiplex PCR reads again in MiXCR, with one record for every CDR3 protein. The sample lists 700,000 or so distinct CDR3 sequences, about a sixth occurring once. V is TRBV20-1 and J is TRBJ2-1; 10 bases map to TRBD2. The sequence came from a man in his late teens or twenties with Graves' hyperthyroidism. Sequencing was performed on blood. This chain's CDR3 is CSATRAGGSYNEQFF. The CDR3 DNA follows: TGCAGTGCGACCCGAGCGGGAGGGTCCTACAATGAGCAGTTCTTC.